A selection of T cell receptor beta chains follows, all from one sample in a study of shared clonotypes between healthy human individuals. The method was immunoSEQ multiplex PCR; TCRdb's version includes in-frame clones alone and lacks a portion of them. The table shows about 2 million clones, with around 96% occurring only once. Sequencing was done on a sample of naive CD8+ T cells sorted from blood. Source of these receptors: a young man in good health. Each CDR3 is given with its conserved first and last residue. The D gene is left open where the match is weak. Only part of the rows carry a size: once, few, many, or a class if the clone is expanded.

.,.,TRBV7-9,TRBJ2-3,CASSLGVITLDYTDTQYF,TGTGCCAGCAGCTTAGGAGTTATAACCCTTGACTACACAGATACGCAGTATTTT
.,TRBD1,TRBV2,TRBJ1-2,CASREQGAKDGYTF,TGTGCCAGCAGGGAACAGGGGGCGAAGGATGGCTACACCTTC
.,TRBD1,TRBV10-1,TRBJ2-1,CASRGQEDNEQFF,TGCGCCAGCAGGGGACAGGAGGACAATGAGCAGTTCTTC
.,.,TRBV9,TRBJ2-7,CASSPSGTTYEQYF,TGTGCCAGCAGCCCTAGTGGGACAACCTACGAGCAGTACTTC
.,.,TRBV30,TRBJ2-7,CAWKGGLAEQYF,TGTGCCTGGAAGGGGGGGCTGGCCGAGCAGTACTTC
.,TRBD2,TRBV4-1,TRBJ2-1,CASSLTSRVANEQFF,TGCGCCAGCAGCTTGACTAGCCGAGTTGCCAATGAGCAGTTCTTC
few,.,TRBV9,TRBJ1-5,CASSVSGAFQQPQHF,TGTGCCAGCAGCGTATCGGGGGCGTTTCAACAGCCCCAGCATTTT
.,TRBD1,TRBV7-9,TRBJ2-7,CASSSSGTGSLYEQYF,TGTGCCAGCAGCTCTTCCGGGACAGGGTCTCTCTACGAGCAGTACTTC
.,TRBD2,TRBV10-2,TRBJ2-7,CASVGAGTYEQYF,TGCGCCAGCGTAGGAGCGGGGACCTACGAGCAGTACTTC
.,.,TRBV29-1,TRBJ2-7,CSVVGEEDYEQYF,TGCAGCGTTGTCGGGGAGGAGGACTACGAGCAGTACTTC
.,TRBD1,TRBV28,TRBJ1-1,CASSLWPGGSMNTEAFF,TGTGCCAGCAGTTTATGGCCAGGGGGCTCTATGAACACTGAAGCTTTCTTT
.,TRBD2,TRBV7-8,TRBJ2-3,CASSEPLAGASGTDTQYF,TGTGCCAGCAGCGAACCACTAGCGGGGGCCTCGGGCACAGATACGCAGTATTTT
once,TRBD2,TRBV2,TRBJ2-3,CASIRDVVSSGLGTDTQYF,TGTGCCAGCATTCGTGACGTCGTGAGTAGCGGACTAGGCACAGATACGCAGTATTTT
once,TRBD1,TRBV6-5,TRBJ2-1,CASSRGLAINNEQFF,TGTGCCAGCAGCAGGGGGCTAGCGATTAACAATGAGCAGTTCTTC
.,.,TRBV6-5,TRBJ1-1,CASSYSEGSNTEAFF,TGTGCCAGCAGTTACTCGGAGGGGAGTAACACTGAAGCTTTCTTT
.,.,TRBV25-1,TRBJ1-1,CASSVGGNTEAFF,TGTGCCAGCAGTGTAGGGGGGAATACTGAAGCTTTCTTT
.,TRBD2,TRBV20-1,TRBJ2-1,CSARLAVEQFF,TGCAGTGCCAGACTAGCTGTTGAGCAGTTCTTC
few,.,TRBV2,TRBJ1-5,CASSENRSNQPQHF,TGTGCCAGCAGTGAAAACAGGAGCAATCAGCCCCAGCATTTT
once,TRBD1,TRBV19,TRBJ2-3,CASSQGTDTDTQYF,TGTGCCAGTAGTCAGGGGACAGACACAGATACGCAGTATTTT
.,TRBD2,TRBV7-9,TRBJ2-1,CASSPPGSGRANEQFF,TGTGCCAGCAGCCCTCCGGGCAGCGGGAGGGCCAATGAGCAGTTCTTC
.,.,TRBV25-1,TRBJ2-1,CASTLGGTEQFF,TGTGCCAGCACTTTAGGGGGGACTGAGCAGTTCTTC
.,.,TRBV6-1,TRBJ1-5,CASSPGGYSNQPQHF,TGTGCCAGCAGCCCGGGGGGTTATAGCAATCAGCCCCAGCATTTT
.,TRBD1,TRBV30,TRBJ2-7,CAWGFGEGAYMDSSYEQYF,TGTGCCTGGGGATTTGGCGAGGGGGCTTATATGGATTCTTCGTACGAGCAGTACTTC
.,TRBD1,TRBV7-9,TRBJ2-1,CASWVGTGRTNEQFF,TGTGCCAGTTGGGTAGGGACAGGGAGGACTAATGAGCAGTTCTTC
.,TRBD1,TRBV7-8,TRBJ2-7,CASSLGTASYEQYF,TGTGCCAGCAGCTTGGGGACAGCCTCCTACGAGCAGTACTTC
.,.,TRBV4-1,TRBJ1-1,CASSQDRGLGTEAFF,TGCGCCAGCAGCCAAGATCGGGGGCTGGGGACTGAAGCTTTCTTT
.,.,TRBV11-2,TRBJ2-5,CASSPWTEQETQYF,TGTGCCAGCAGCCCCTGGACAGAGCAAGAGACCCAGTACTTC
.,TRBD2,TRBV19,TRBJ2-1,CASSISGAYNEQFF,TGTGCCAGTAGTATTAGCGGGGCCTACAATGAGCAGTTCTTC
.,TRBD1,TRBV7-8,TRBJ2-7,CASSLAPRTGHEQYF,TGTGCCAGCAGCTTAGCCCCCCGGACAGGGCACGAGCAGTACTTC
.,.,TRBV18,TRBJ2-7,CASSPLGYEQYF,TGTGCCAGCTCACCCCTTGGGTACGAGCAGTACTTC
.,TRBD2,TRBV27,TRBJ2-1,CASSPWEGSGNEQFF,TGTGCCAGCAGCCCTTGGGAGGGTTCGGGGAATGAGCAGTTCTTC
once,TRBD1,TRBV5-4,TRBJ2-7,CASSLDVDEGAEQYF,TGTGCCAGCAGCTTGGATGTGGACGAGGGGGCCGAGCAGTACTTC
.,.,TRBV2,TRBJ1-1,CAGSEAHRVGEAFF,TGTGCCGGCAGTGAAGCGCACAGGGTGGGAGAAGCTTTCTTT
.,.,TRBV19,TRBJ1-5,CASSIWGSNQPQHF,TGTGCCAGTAGTATCTGGGGTTCCAATCAGCCCCAGCATTTT
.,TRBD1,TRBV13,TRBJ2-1,CASSSGQGSRGEQFF,TGTGCCAGCAGCTCCGGACAGGGGTCAAGGGGTGAGCAGTTCTTC
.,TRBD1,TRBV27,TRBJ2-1,CASSFGTGVGEQFF,TGTGCCAGCAGTTTCGGGACAGGGGTCGGTGAGCAGTTCTTC
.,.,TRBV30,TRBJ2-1,CAWSKQINEQFF,TGTGCCTGGAGTAAACAGATCAATGAGCAGTTCTTC
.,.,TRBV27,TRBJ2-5,CASSLFAGETQYF,TGTGCCAGCAGTTTATTTGCGGGAGAGACCCAGTACTTC
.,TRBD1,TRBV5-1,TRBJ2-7,CASSLGQGLTYEQYF,TGCGCCAGCAGCTTAGGACAGGGACTGACCTACGAGCAGTACTTC
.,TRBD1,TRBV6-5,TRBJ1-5,CASSPSTGRGQPQHF,TGTGCCAGCAGTCCTTCGACAGGGAGGGGTCAGCCCCAGCATTTT
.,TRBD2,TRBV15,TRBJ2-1,CATSREPTLSGIFSYNEQFF,TGTGCCACCAGCAGAGAGCCTACCCTTAGCGGGATTTTCTCCTACAATGAGCAGTTCTTC